This T cell receptor beta chain originates from a study of OX40 agonist ivuxolimab in advanced cancers. Whole-study results and caveats: A proportion of nonresponders additionally exhibited low normalized T-cell clonal expansion. In general, CD8+ T cells held more expanded clones than CD4+ did, on average. Expanded peripheral T cell antigen specificity was not determined.

Patients had blood sampled at baseline and again on cycle 4 day 1 and cycle 7 day 1. Germline CDR1 reads MDHEN; CDR2 reads SYDVKM. The CDR3 consists of 17 residues. The V gene lost 6 bases and the J gene lost 4 bases, with 22 bases spanning the gap. On this clone: The antigen is undetermined.

Sequencing used immunoSEQ multiplex PCR; TCRdb keeps in-frame clones, though not all of them. The sample consists of 90,000 or so clones, roughly nine tenths of them appearing once. The origin of this receptor is an adult with an advanced solid tumor such as melanoma, head and neck, liver or kidney cancer. This chain links TRBV28 with TRBJ2-1; TRBD1 or TRBD2 may be the D gene (7 bases each). This specimen was CD4+ or CD8+ T cells sorted from blood, taken in a trial of the OX40 agonist ivuxolimab. CDR3 DNA sequence: TGTGCCAGCAGACCGCCCCAGGGAGGGGGCGCGTACAATGAGCAGTTCTTC. It specifies CASRPPQGGGAYNEQFF.